Sequencing of this T cell receptor (beta chain) was carried out in a study of shared clonotypes between healthy human individuals. General study findings and limits: On the whole, naive subsets had larger estimated richness than memory subsets had.

CDR1 is SGHAT and CDR2 is FQNNGV in the germline V gene. The V gene lost 5 bases and the J gene lost 0 bases, with 8 bases spanning the gap. The CDR3 extends over 15 amino acids. A remark on this clone: Its antigen is unidentified.

Splitting the CD4+ cells yielded a CD45RA+ naive subset and a CD45RA-negative memory subset. The assay was carried out at the deep level. The method was immunoSEQ multiplex PCR; TCRdb's version includes in-frame clones alone and lacks a portion of them. The sample has millions of clones; 85% to 95% are singletons. The TCR comes from a man between 18 and 29 years old in good health. Some clones in this sample may be carry-over from other donors' samples. Sequenced material: naive CD4+ T cells from PBMCs. Subset: CD45RA+ positively selected. This chain links TRBV11-2 with TRBJ2-6; D unclear. CDR3 amino acids: CASSPYTSGANVLTF. Written as DNA, the CDR3 is TGTGCCAGCAGCCCTTATACCTCTGGGGCCAACGTCCTGACTTTC. The full variable domain, with the rest looked up from reference TRBV11-2 and TRBJ2-6, is EAGVAQSPRYKIIEKRQSVAFWCNPISGHATLYWYQQILGQGPKLLIQFQNNGVVDDSQLPKDRFSAERLKGVDSTLKIQPAKLEDSAVYLCASSPYTSGANVLTFGAGSRLTVL.